Listed here are 23 T cell receptor beta chains from one sample, sequenced in a study of cytomegalovirus exposure and HLA in healthy donors (dated by TCRdb to the late 2010s). Receptor amplification or capture employed the immunoSEQ multiplex PCR assay. TCRdb took over this immuneACCESS table, retaining in-frame rearrangements with V and J assigned. Such tables are incomplete; in checked studies, under half of the missing clones stem from an unresolved V gene, and the remainder is unexplained. Across this sample there are 43,000 or so clones, with around nine tenths seen only once. The ten most abundant clones make up more than 4.5% of the sample. Sequenced sample: PBMCs. The receptor set was obtained from a man younger than 35 in good health and CMV-seronegative.

The chain uses TRBV28 and TRBJ1-1; 9 nucleotides align to TRBD1. The CDR3 has 14 residues. Germline-derived CDR1 and CDR2 are MDHEN and SYDVKM. After removal of 6 bases from V and 6 bases from J, the junction contained 8 bases not matched to a gene. The CDR3, as DNA: TGTGCCAGCAGCTCCGGGACAGGGTACCCTGAAGCTTTCTTT. Protein sequence: CASSSGTGYPEAFF. The entire variable domain, with the rest obtained from reference TRBV28 and TRBJ1-1, is as follows: DVKVTQSSRYLVKRTGEKVFLECVQDMDHENMFWYRQDPGLGLRLIYFSYDVKMKEKGDIPEGYSVSREKKERFSLILESASTNQTSMYLCASSSGTGYPEAFFGQGTRLTVV.

This rearrangement joins TRBV19 to TRBJ2-5, with D unclear. The CDR3 is made up of 13 amino acids. Germline CDR1 is LNHDA and CDR2 is SQIVND (reference sequence). V was cut by 7 bases and J by 5 bases, with 14 bases left in between. The CDR3 DNA sequence: TGTGCCAGTACCTCGACAATTGGGGAGACCCAGTACTTC. It specifies CASTSTIGETQYF. Full variable domain (remainder filled in from reference TRBV19 and TRBJ2-5): DGGITQSPKYLFRKEGQNVTLSCEQNLNHDAMYWYRQDPGQGLRLIYYSQIVNDFQKGDIAEGYSVSREKKESFPLTVTSAQKNPTAFYLCASTSTIGETQYFGPGTRLLVL.

This sequence joins TRBV5-1 and TRBJ2-7; TRBD1 matches at 8 bases. The J segment lost 0 bases and the V segment lost 0 bases, leaving 5 bases of the junction unmatched. CDR3 length equals 16 residues. Germline V lookup: CDR1 SGHRS, CDR2 YFSETQ. The CDR3 region is CASSLVRTGSSYEQYF. The CDR3 DNA reads TGCGCCAGCAGCTTGGTTCGGACAGGGAGCTCCTACGAGCAGTACTTC.

The V call is TRBV7-3, the J call TRBJ2-3; 10 nucleotides agree with TRBD2. The CDR3 covers 17 residues. J gave up 2 bases and V 2 bases, and 7 bases lay outside the gene matches. Per the germline V gene, CDR1 is SGHTA and CDR2 is FQGTGA. CDR3 amino acids: CASSLGLAGVPTDTQYF. CDR3 sequence (DNA): TGTGCCAGCAGCTTAGGGCTAGCGGGAGTCCCCACAGATACGCAGTATTTT.

This clone was observed once. This chain's CDR3 is CASSQNRVRESPLHF. DNA for the CDR3: TGTGCCAGCAGCCAAAACAGGGTCCGAGAATCACCCCTCCACTTT. The chain recombines TRBV5-6 with TRBJ1-6; the D gene is possibly TRBD1 (6 bases). Trimming cost V 4 bases and J 10 bases, with 18 bases left between them. Per the germline V gene, CDR1 is SGHDT and CDR2 is YYEEEE. The CDR3 is made up of 15 amino acids.

A few counts support this clone. The CDR3 loop is CASSLLAGHTDTQYF. CDR3 sequence (DNA): TGTGCCAGCAGCTTACTAGCGGGGCACACAGATACGCAGTATTTT. The J gene is TRBJ2-3, the V gene TRBV7-8, with 9 bases lining up with TRBD2. The germline gives CDR1 SGHVS, CDR2 FQNEAQ. J was trimmed by 2 bases and V by 2 bases; bases with no gene match: 2. This CDR3 contains 15 residues. The variable domain in full, completed from reference TRBV7-8 and TRBJ2-3, reads GAGVSQSPRYKVAKRGQDVALRCDPISGHVSLFWYQQALGQGPEFLTYFQNEAQLDKSGLPSDRFFAERPEGSVSTLKIQRTQQEDSAVYLCASSLLAGHTDTQYFGPGTRLTVL.

The chain links TRBV6-1 to TRBJ2-2; unclear D gene. The CDR3 length is 14 residues. In germline, CDR1 is MNHNS, CDR2 SASEGT. Trimming stripped 5 bases from V and 6 bases from J, with 13 bases between. The CDR3 DNA is TGTGCCAGCAGTTATGTCCCGAGAGCCGGGGAGCTGTTTTTT. Translation gives CASSYVPRAGELFF.

The chain has TRBV4-1 and TRBJ2-1; 14 bases are shared with TRBD2. CDR1 and CDR2 from the germline V gene are MGHRA and YSYEKL. V lost 0 bases to trimming and J lost 3 bases; unmatched junction nucleotides: 7. The CDR3 totals 19 residues. The CDR3: CASSQEVGLAGESYNEQFF. In nucleotides, the CDR3 is TGCGCCAGCAGCCAAGAAGTGGGACTAGCGGGGGAGAGCTACAATGAGCAGTTCTTC.

The chain has TRBV10-3 and TRBJ2-5, with TRBD2 matching 8 bases. V lost 0 bases, J lost 5 bases, and 5 bases stayed unmatched. From germline, CDR1 is ENHRY and CDR2 SYGVKD. The length of the CDR3 is 15 residues. The CDR3 loop reads CAISESAGGGETQYF. The CDR3 DNA sequence: TGTGCCATCAGTGAGTCGGCGGGAGGAGGTGAGACCCAGTACTTC.

The chain carries TRBV11-2 and TRBJ1-1; D not resolved. The V end was cut by 2 bases, the J end by 3 bases, with 7 bases between. Germline CDR1 and CDR2: SGHAT and FQNNGV. The CDR3 contains 13 residues. CDR3 amino acids: CASSLSSYTEAFF. CDR3 nucleotide sequence: TGTGCCAGCAGCTTATCCTCGTACACTGAAGCTTTCTTT. The complete variable domain, with remaining parts taken from reference TRBV11-2 and TRBJ1-1, reads EAGVAQSPRYKIIEKRQSVAFWCNPISGHATLYWYQQILGQGPKLLIQFQNNGVVDDSQLPKDRFSAERLKGVDSTLKIQPAKLEDSAVYLCASSLSSYTEAFFGQGTRLTVV.

This clone was seen only once. V usage is TRBV5-1 and J usage is TRBJ2-1; D might be TRBD1 (5 bases). The CDR3 is 15 residues long. Germline CDR1 is SGHRS and CDR2 is YFSETQ. V shed 4 bases and J shed 5 bases, with 16 bases lying between them. The DNA for the CDR3 is TGCGCCAGCAGCGATGGTGGGGCCTACCACAATGAGCAGTTCTTC. It translates to CASSDGGAYHNEQFF.

This rearrangement joins TRBV5-6 to TRBJ1-2; a weak D match, TRBD1 (6 bases). CDR1 SGHDT and CDR2 YYEEEE come from the germline V gene. Trimming shortened V by 0 bases and J by 4 bases, and 13 bases separated the two germline ends. The CDR3 consists of 15 residues. The DNA for the CDR3 is TGTGCCAGCAGCTTGGGAGCAGGGGATAGCTATGGCTACACCTTC. This encodes CASSLGAGDSYGYTF.

The V and J genes are TRBV21-1 and TRBJ1-6. TRBV21-1 is deemed a pseudogene. CDR3 size: 14 residues. The DNA for the CDR3 is TGTGCCAGCAGCACCCGAGGGGAGGGTTCACCCCTCCACTTT. Its translation is CASSTRGEGSPLHF.

V and J are TRBV6-5 and TRBJ1-5; 10 positions match TRBD1. V lost 5 bases to trimming and J lost 1 base; unmatched junction nucleotides: 2. The germline gives CDR1 MNHEY, CDR2 SVGAGI. The CDR3 is 15 amino acids. The CDR3 nucleotides are TGTGCCAGCAGTCGGACAGGGGGAAGCAATCAGCCCCAGCATTTT. It is translated as CASSRTGGSNQPQHF.

The gene calls are TRBV7-2 and TRBJ1-4; TRBD1 matches 8 bases. Losses at the gene ends were 6 bases for V and 2 bases for J; bases not matched to a gene: 11. The CDR3 covers 17 residues. The V gene's germline CDR1 is SGHTA and CDR2 FQGNSA. The CDR3 region has the DNA TGTGCCAGCAGTCGTAACGCCCAGGGGGCGACTAATGAAAAACTGTTTTTT. Its protein product is CASSRNAQGATNEKLFF.

This sequence joins TRBV13 and TRBJ2-7; 12 bases agree with TRBD2. The V and J ends lost 1 base and 7 bases, in that order; junction bases with no gene match: 8. This CDR3 comprises 16 residues. CDR1 is PRHDT, CDR2 FYEKMQ, per germline (reference sequence). The CDR3 region has the DNA TGTGCCAGCAGCTTAGCCCTAGCGGGAGGGCCGGGGGAGCAGTACTTC. It specifies CASSLALAGGPGEQYF.

The chain has TRBV6-6 and TRBJ1-5; no clear D gene. Trimming removed 8 bases at V and 1 base at J, with 9 bases between. Germline V gives CDR1 MNHNY, CDR2 SVGAGI (reference sequence). The CDR3 totals 13 residues. The CDR3 DNA is TGTGCCAGCCTCCAACGGAGCAATCAGCCCCAGCATTTT. It is translated as CASLQRSNQPQHF.

This sequence joins TRBV9 and TRBJ2-3; 8 nucleotides match TRBD2. The germline V gene has CDR1 SGDLS and CDR2 YYNGEE. The CDR3 length is 17 residues. After removal of 0 bases from V and 2 bases from J, the junction contained 8 bases not matched to a gene. The CDR3 nucleotides are TGTGCCAGCAGCGTAGCCCGACAGCGGGGGCTCACAGATACGCAGTATTTT. As protein: CASSVARQRGLTDTQYF.

The chain employs TRBV6-5 and TRBJ1-2; D may be TRBD1 (6 bases). Looked up from germline, CDR1 is MNHEY and CDR2 is SVGAGI. The CDR3 totals 13 residues. Trimming took 4 bases from V and 5 from J, leaving 11 bases between them. The CDR3 reads CASSWGGGYGYTF. CDR3 in DNA: TGTGCCAGCAGTTGGGGAGGGGGATATGGCTACACCTTC.

CDR3: CASSSRAGEAYTIYF. The CDR3 coding sequence is TGTGCCAGCAGCTCAAGAGCGGGCGAGGCGTACACCATATATTTT. The chain couples TRBV6-1 to TRBJ1-3; no clear D gene. There are 15 residues in the CDR3. Germline V gene sequence: CDR1 MNHNS, CDR2 SASEGT. Trimming took 6 bases from V and 8 from J, leaving 20 bases between them.

CDR3 nucleotides: TGCAGCGTTGAGATCGTTCGGGGGTTAGCTTTCTTT. It specifies CSVEIVRGLAFF. The chain uses TRBV29-1 and TRBJ1-1; a weak D match, TRBD1 (5 bases). Germline CDR1 and CDR2: SQVTM and ANQGSEA. Between the trimmed V and J ends, which lost 3 bases and 10 bases, there was a span of 15 bases. This CDR3 region has 12 residues.

The chain employs TRBV9 and TRBJ2-1, with a weak D call TRBD2 (6 bases). V lost 0 bases to trimming and J lost 13 bases, with 14 bases between them. Per the germline V gene, CDR1 is SGDLS and CDR2 is YYNGEE. CDR3 size: 13 residues. CDR3: CASSVVGSGRQFF. The CDR3 DNA sequence: TGTGCCAGCAGCGTAGTAGGTAGCGGAAGACAGTTCTTC.

The J gene is TRBJ2-7, the V gene TRBV9, with D unresolved. This CDR3 is 15 amino acids long. Germline-derived CDR1 and CDR2 are SGDLS and YYNGEE. Trimming shortened V by 4 bases and J by 0 bases, and 14 bases separated the two germline ends. The CDR3 bases are TGTGCCAGCAGCCTTCGAGGCGGCAGCTCCTACGAGCAGTACTTC. Its protein is CASSLRGGSSYEQYF.